Listed here is a single T cell receptor (beta chain). The record originates from a study of blood T cell repertoires in COVID-19. At the level of the study: In each case, the material was cDNA or gDNA derived from T cells, B-cell-depleted T cells, or PBMCs.

Authors' processing steps: Reference gene primer amplification yielded estimated nucleated cell counts. Libraries were prepared by immunoSEQ multiplex PCR; TCRdb keeps only in-frame clonotypes and omits some of them. V and J calls and clone size come straight from that table; D and trimming were deduced from the DNA. The table lists under 200,000 clones, roughly nine tenths of them singletons, with roughly 4.1% in the top ten. Germline lookup yields CDR1 SGDLS and CDR2 YYNGEE. V lost 4 bases and J 6 bases, leaving 13 bases between the germline ends. The length of the CDR3 is 14 residues. The rearrangement joins TRBV9 to TRBJ1-4, with D perhaps TRBD1 (5 bases). The TCR originated in a woman in her 70s with acute or convalescent COVID-19. Material for sequencing was peripheral blood. The CDR3 reads CASSLGPTDEKLFF. The CDR3 DNA follows: TGTGCCAGCAGCCTGGGGCCGACGGATGAAAAACTGTTTTTT.